This TCR beta chain was found in a study of T cells after yellow fever vaccination. This clonotype has ten or more counts. Its antigen is undetermined. TCRdb re-derived calls from the 5' RACE reads in MiXCR, one entry per CDR3 protein. The data show 250,000 to 350,000 distinct CDR3 sequences, roughly 7% seen once. Broader study findings: Within FACS-sorted repertoires, abundant clonotypes contaminating from the bulk population could be present.

Sequenced here: PBMCs, sampled 35 to 50 days after the first yellow fever vaccination. This receptor was taken from a man aged 18 to 30 who received the YFV17D yellow fever vaccine.

The chain's CDR3 is CASSGTMNTEAFF. The CDR3 bases are TGTGCCAGTTCGGGGACCATGAACACTGAAGCTTTCTTT. The chain uses TRBV19 and TRBJ1-1; D perhaps matches TRBD1 (5 bases). The CDR3 totals 13 residues. Germline V lookup: CDR1 LNHDA, CDR2 SQIVND (reference sequence). Trimming took 8 bases from V and 0 from J, leaving 10 bases between them. The full variable domain, completed using reference TRBV19 and TRBJ1-1, is DGGITQSPKYLFRKEGQNVTLSCEQNLNHDAMYWYRQDPGQGLRLIYYSQIVNDFQKGDIAEGYSVSREKKESFPLTVTSAQKNPTAFYLCASSGTMNTEAFFGQGTRLTVV.